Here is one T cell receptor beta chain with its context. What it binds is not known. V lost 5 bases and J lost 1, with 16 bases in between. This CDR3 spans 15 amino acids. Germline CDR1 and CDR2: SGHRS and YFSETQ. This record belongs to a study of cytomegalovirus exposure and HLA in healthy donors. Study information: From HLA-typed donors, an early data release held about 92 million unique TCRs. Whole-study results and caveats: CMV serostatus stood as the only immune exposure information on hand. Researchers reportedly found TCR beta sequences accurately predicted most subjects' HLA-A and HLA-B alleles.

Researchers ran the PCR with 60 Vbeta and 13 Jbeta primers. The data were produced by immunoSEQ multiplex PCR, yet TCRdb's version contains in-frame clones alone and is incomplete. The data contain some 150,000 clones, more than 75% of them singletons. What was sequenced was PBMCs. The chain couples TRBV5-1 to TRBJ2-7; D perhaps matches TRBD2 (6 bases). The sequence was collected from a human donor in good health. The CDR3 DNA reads TGCGCCAGCAGTCTCATGCCAGGAGGGTCCTACGAGCAGTACTTC. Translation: CASSLMPGGSYEQYF.